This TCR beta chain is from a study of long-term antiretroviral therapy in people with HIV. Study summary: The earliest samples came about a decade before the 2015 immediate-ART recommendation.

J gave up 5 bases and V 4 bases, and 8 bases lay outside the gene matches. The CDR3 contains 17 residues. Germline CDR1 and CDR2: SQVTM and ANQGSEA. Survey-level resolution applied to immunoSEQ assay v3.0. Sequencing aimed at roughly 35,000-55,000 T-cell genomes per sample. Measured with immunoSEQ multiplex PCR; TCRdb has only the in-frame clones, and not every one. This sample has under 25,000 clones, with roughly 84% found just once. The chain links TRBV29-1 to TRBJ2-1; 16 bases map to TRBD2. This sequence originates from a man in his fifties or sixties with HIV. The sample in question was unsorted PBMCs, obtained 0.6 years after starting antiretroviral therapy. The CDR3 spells CSVGGTSGRVKNNEQFF. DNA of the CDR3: TGCAGCGTTGGGGGGACTAGCGGGAGGGTAAAGAACAATGAGCAGTTCTTC.